This record covers a single T cell receptor beta chain. The target antigen is unknown. It was negative isolation that provided the CD8+ and CD4+ T cells, whereas TEMRA cells were enriched by FACS. This sample is drawn from a study of CD8 T cells in Susac syndrome. The CDR3 consists of 22 residues. From germline, CDR1 is SGHDN and CDR2 FVKESK. Deletions cut 0 bases from V and 6 bases from J, with 33 bases between. Random hexamers were used to reverse transcribe the RNA input (roughly 0.5 to 1 ug). In TCRdb, the immunoSEQ multiplex PCR reads were re-called with MiXCR into one record per CDR3 protein. This table holds 70,000 to 95,000 distinct CDR3 sequences, 94% found once. The study, taken as a whole, reports: The authors found sixteen Susac-specific public clones in total CD8+ repertoires and roughly five in CD8+ TEMRA repertoires.

This TCR came from a human donor with Susac syndrome. Sequencing was carried out using CD8+ T cells from PBMCs. The chain has TRBV14 and TRBJ2-1; D tentatively reads TRBD1 or TRBD2 (5 bases each). The chain's CDR3 is CASSQEDGKEEGTPSGPNEQFF. In nucleotides, the CDR3 is TGTGCCAGCAGCCAAGAGGATGGTAAAGAAGAAGGGACCCCATCAGGACCCAATGAGCAGTTCTTC. The variable domain in full, completed from reference TRBV14 and TRBJ2-1, reads EAGVTQFPSHSVIEKGQTVTLRCDPISGHDNLYWYRRVMGKEIKFLLHFVKESKQDESGMPNNRFLAERTGGTYSTLKVQPAELEDSGVYFCASSQEDGKEEGTPSGPNEQFFGPGTRLTVL.